The 28 T cell receptor beta chains below come from one sample, sequenced in a study of CD8+ T cells in alopecia areata (dated 2018 in TCRdb). The library was obtained by the immunoSEQ multiplex PCR assay. For TCR sequencing, RNA was extracted from every sample and reverse transcribed into cDNA to serve as template. Sourced from immuneACCESS, this table was stored by TCRdb with only in-frame sequences that have V and J called. A share of the clones is absent; for the studies checked, an unresolved V gene accounts for under half, and the remainder has no known explanation. This sample gives around 200,000 clones in total; 64% of them show up just once. Roughly 4.2% of the sample rests with the top ten. In light of the paper, this sample's time point label describes: around 4 weeks on oral tofacitinib. According to the study, the label for this sample's treatment or condition signals: oral pan-JAK inhibitor, 5-10 mg twice daily.

The sequenced sample was CD4+ T cells sorted from blood, obtained at week 4, from a patient treated with tofacitinib. These receptors came from a human donor with alopecia areata.

The rearrangement uses TRBV6-6 and TRBJ1-5, with 9 bases that match TRBD1. The CDR3 consists of 14 residues. CDR1 is MNHNY and CDR2 is SVGAGI in the germline V gene (reference sequence). V gave up 8 bases and J gave up 3 bases; unmatched junction bases: 5. CDR3 in DNA: TGTGCCAGCGGGACAGGGTCCTACAATCAGCCCCAGCATTTT. Protein sequence: CASGTGSYNQPQHF.

The J gene is TRBJ2-2, the V gene TRBV29-1, with D possibly matching TRBD1 (6 bases). The CDR3 is 14 residues long. V was pared by 7 bases and J by 2 bases, with 14 bases between. Germline assignment: CDR1 SQVTM and CDR2 ANQGSEA. The CDR3 DNA follows: TGCAGCGCTGCCCTAGGGACAAACACCGGGGAGCTGTTTTTT. This gives the protein CSAALGTNTGELFF.

The rearrangement uses TRBV5-1 and TRBJ2-2; 9 bases match TRBD2. Germline values: CDR1 SGHRS, CDR2 YFSETQ. This CDR3 is 17 amino acids long. The J segment lost 2 bases and the V segment lost 4 bases, leaving 9 bases of the junction unmatched. The CDR3 DNA sequence: TGCGCCAGCAGCGCGCTGCTAGCGGGGATAAACACCGGGGAGCTGTTTTTT. This sequence encodes CASSALLAGINTGELFF.

The chain is built from TRBV5-1 and TRBJ2-5; D gene unclear. The germline V gene has CDR1 SGHRS and CDR2 YFSETQ. V lost 4 bases and J 0 bases, leaving 1 base between the germline ends. This CDR3 has 11 amino acids. CDR3 sequence reads: CASSHQETQYF. In DNA form, the CDR3 reads TGCGCCAGCAGCCACCAAGAGACCCAGTACTTC.

V gene TRBV5-1 combines with J gene TRBJ2-1, with D perhaps TRBD1 (7 bases). V lost 1 base to trimming and J lost 6 bases, with 11 bases between them. Germline CDR1 and CDR2: SGHRS and YFSETQ. The CDR3 is 14 amino acids. The DNA of the CDR3 is TGCGCCAGCAGCTTGAATCAGGGGGGCAATGAGCAGTTCTTC. Protein product: CASSLNQGGNEQFF.

This chain uses TRBV25-1 with TRBJ2-6; D not resolved. From germline, CDR1 is MGHDK and CDR2 SYGVNS. This CDR3 comprises 13 residues. The ends were cut back, 6 bases at V and 0 bases at J, with 3 bases in the middle. Written as DNA, the CDR3 is TGTGCCAGCAGAGACTCTGGGGCCAACGTCCTGACTTTC. It encodes CASRDSGANVLTF. Full variable domain (missing parts from reference TRBV25-1 and TRBJ2-6): EADIYQTPRYLVIGTGKKITLECSQTMGHDKMYWYQQDPGMELHLIHYSYGVNSTEKGDLSSESTVSRIRTEHFPLTLESARPSHTSQYLCASRDSGANVLTFGAGSRLTVL.

This chain connects TRBV21-1 to TRBJ1-6; whether TRBD1, the table's D call, matches the DNA was not checked. TRBV21-1 is an annotated pseudogene. The CDR3 runs to 15 residues. The CDR3 coding sequence is TGTGCCAGCAGCAAAATCACAGGTGCCTCATCACCCCTCCACTTT. Its translation is CASSKITGASSPLHF.

The chain employs TRBV29-1 and TRBJ2-7; D may be TRBD1 or TRBD2 (5 bases each). The CDR3 runs to 12 residues. Per germline, CDR1 SQVTM and CDR2 ANQGSEA. Trimming took 7 bases from V and 3 from J, leaving 13 bases between them. The chain's CDR3 is CSGSGPNYEQYF. The CDR3, as DNA: TGCAGCGGGTCGGGGCCCAACTACGAGCAGTACTTC.

The chain combines TRBV5-1 with TRBJ2-2; D may match TRBD1 or TRBD2 (5 bases each). This CDR3 spans 17 amino acids. The germline V gene encodes CDR1 SGHRS and CDR2 YFSETQ. Trimming cost V 6 bases and J 2 bases, with 20 bases left between them. CDR3 sequence: CASIEAYWGINTGELFF. The CDR3, as DNA: TGCGCCAGCATTGAAGCGTATTGGGGGATAAACACCGGGGAGCTGTTTTTT.

The rearrangement uses TRBV7-2 and TRBJ2-7; 10 bases line up with TRBD2. The germline V gene has CDR1 SGHTA and CDR2 FQGNSA. This CDR3 comprises 18 residues. V trimming: 3 bases; J trimming: 0 bases; junction bases outside the gene matches: 11. Here the CDR3 reads CASSFRLAGDRSSYEQYF. In DNA, the CDR3 is TGTGCCAGCAGCTTTCGGCTAGCGGGGGACCGAAGCTCCTACGAGCAGTACTTC.

This rearrangement joins TRBV7-2 to TRBJ2-3; tentative D call: TRBD1 (6 bases). The CDR3 loop spans 14 amino acids. Germline-derived CDR1 and CDR2 are SGHTA and FQGNSA. V lost 3 bases, J lost 7 bases, and 14 bases lay in between. The chain's CDR3 is CASSFNRAMNTQYF. The CDR3 coding sequence is TGTGCCAGCAGCTTCAACAGGGCCATGAATACGCAGTATTTT.

The rearrangement links TRBV5-1 to TRBJ1-1; TRBD1 might be the D (6 bases). Germline CDR1 SGHRS, CDR2 YFSETQ. This CDR3 is built from 17 residues. Trimming removed 1 base at V and 4 bases at J, with 20 bases between. CDR3 sequence (DNA): TGCGCCAGCAGCTTGTACCCGTGGACAGACGCCCTCACTGAAGCTTTCTTT. It encodes CASSLYPWTDALTEAFF.

This clone was counted a single time. The chain links TRBV2 to TRBJ2-5; 11 bases are a match to TRBD2. Germline CDR1 and CDR2: SNHLY and FYNNEI. The CDR3 is 18 amino acids. The V segment lost 5 bases and the J segment 0 bases; nucleotides outside the gene matches: 11. CDR3 residues: CASSPPGLAALYQETQYF. For the CDR3, the DNA is TGTGCCAGCAGTCCCCCGGGACTAGCGGCTTTGTACCAAGAGACCCAGTACTTC.

This clone was seen a few times. V is TRBV7-9 and J is TRBJ1-1; D is undetermined. In germline, CDR1 is SEHNR, CDR2 FQNEAQ (reference sequence). V shed 5 bases and J shed 1 base, with 8 bases lying between them. The CDR3 runs to 13 residues. The chain's CDR3 is CASSPRRNTEAFF. The CDR3 coding sequence is TGTGCCAGCAGCCCTCGGAGGAACACTGAAGCTTTCTTT.

The chain joins TRBV30 to TRBJ1-1, with 7 bases matching TRBD1. Trimming cost V 5 bases and J 4 bases; bases outside gene matches: 7. Germline CDR1 is GTSNPN and CDR2 is SVGIG (reference sequence). CDR3 length: 13 amino acids. DNA of the CDR3: TGTGCCTGGTTAAGGGGGCTGGGCACTGAAGCTTTCTTT. Translating gives CAWLRGLGTEAFF. Variable domain in full (rest from reference TRBV30 and TRBJ1-1): SQTIHQWPATLVQPVGSPLSLECTVEGTSNPNLYWYRQAAGRGLQLLFYSVGIGQISSEVPQNLSASRPQDRQFILSSKKLLLSDSGFYLCAWLRGLGTEAFFGQGTRLTVV.

CDR3 DNA sequence: TGTGCCTGGAGTGTCAAAGGGGTAGAGACCCAGTACTTC. Translating gives CAWSVKGVETQYF. The chain employs TRBV30 and TRBJ2-5; a weak D match, TRBD1 (5 bases). CDR1 is GTSNPN, CDR2 SVGIG, per germline (reference sequence). The CDR3 length is 13 residues. Trimming pared 0 bases from V and 4 bases from J, leaving 9 bases between.

The gene calls are TRBV11-2 and TRBJ2-7; TRBD2 might be the D (6 bases). CDR1 and CDR2 (germline): SGHAT, FQNNGV. Trimming cost V 4 bases and J 8 bases, with 18 bases left between them. The CDR3 consists of 14 residues. As DNA, the CDR3 is TGTGCCAGCAGCTCCGGGACTGGTAATTGGAAGCAGTACTTC. Protein product: CASSSGTGNWKQYF.

This clone has more than one count but fewer than ten. The rearrangement links TRBV4-3 to TRBJ1-3, with TRBD1 matching over 9 bases. V was pared by 5 bases and J by 1 base, with 6 bases of the junction left unmatched. The CDR3 loop spans 16 amino acids. The V gene's germline CDR1 is LGHNA and CDR2 YSLEER. CDR3 in amino acids: CASSVRQGGSGNTIYF. The CDR3 bases are TGCGCCAGCAGCGTCCGACAGGGGGGATCTGGAAACACCATATATTTT.

V is TRBV5-1 and J is TRBJ2-5, with a weak D call TRBD2 (6 bases). The CDR3 is 14 amino acids. In germline, CDR1 is SGHRS, CDR2 YFSETQ. Trimming removed 0 bases from V and 5 bases from J, with 11 bases in between. CDR3 nucleotide sequence: TGCGCCAGCAGCTTGGGGGGAGGAGACGAGACCCAGTACTTC. Translated: CASSLGGGDETQYF.

The CDR3 region is CASSVEGRSVRQYF. The CDR3 bases are TGTGCCAGCAGCGTAGAGGGACGGAGCGTCAGGCAGTATTTT. The chain couples TRBV7-2 to TRBJ2-3; D is perhaps TRBD1 or TRBD2 (5 bases each). The CDR3 length is 14 residues. The germline V gene encodes CDR1 SGHTA and CDR2 FQGNSA. The ends were cut back, 5 bases at V and 11 bases at J, with 20 bases in the middle.

There are a few counts of this clone. The chain carries TRBV7-2 and TRBJ2-3; 10 bases are a match to TRBD1. There are 16 residues in the CDR3. Trimming cost V 5 bases and J 1 base; bases outside gene matches: 6. Germline assignment: CDR1 SGHTA and CDR2 FQGNSA. CDR3 DNA: TGTGCCAGCAGCCCCAGGACAGGGGGGGGCACAGATACGCAGTATTTT. Its translation is CASSPRTGGGTDTQYF. Complete variable domain (other parts from reference TRBV7-2 and TRBJ2-3): GAGVSQSPSNKVTEKGKDVELRCDPISGHTALYWYRQSLGQGLEFLIYFQGNSAPDKSGLPSDRFSAERTGGSVSTLTIQRTQQEDSAVYLCASSPRTGGGTDTQYFGPGTRLTVL.

DNA for the CDR3: TGTGCCAGCAGTACATCACAGGGGTACTATGGCTACACCTTC. Encoded protein: CASSTSQGYYGYTF. The gene calls are TRBV28 and TRBJ1-2, with 7 bases aligning to TRBD1. This CDR3 contains 14 residues. J gave up 3 bases and V 5 bases, and 6 bases lay outside the gene matches. The germline gives CDR1 MDHEN, CDR2 SYDVKM.

The chain is built from TRBV14 and TRBJ2-1; D assignment may be TRBD1 or TRBD2 (6 bases each). V lost 0 bases and J lost 6, with 24 bases in between. The CDR3 is 19 residues long. The V gene's germline CDR1 is SGHDN and CDR2 FVKESK. The CDR3 sequence is CASSQDRLGWGATINEQFF. The DNA for the CDR3 is TGTGCCAGCAGCCAAGATCGACTGGGGTGGGGGGCGACTATCAATGAGCAGTTCTTC.

The rearrangement links TRBV7-9 to TRBJ1-1; 9 bases are a match to TRBD1. The V gene's germline CDR1 is SEHNR and CDR2 FQNEAQ (reference sequence). This CDR3 has 14 residues. V was clipped by 4 bases and J by 1 base; unmatched bases: 1. The CDR3 DNA is TGTGCCAGCAGCTCACAGGGGGCGAACACTGAAGCTTTCTTT. Amino acids: CASSSQGANTEAFF.

The V and J genes are TRBV27 and TRBJ2-6, with D unresolved. The CDR3 is 15 residues long. Germline CDR1 MNHEY, CDR2 SMNVEV (reference sequence). V was shortened by 3 bases and J by 0 bases, with 6 bases between the two germline ends. The CDR3 reads CASSFWSSGANVLTF. The CDR3 region has the DNA TGTGCCAGCAGTTTTTGGAGCTCTGGGGCCAACGTCCTGACTTTC.

The V call is TRBV7-3, the J call TRBJ2-7; D is perhaps TRBD1 (6 bases). CDR3 size: 15 residues. With 0 bases removed from V and 2 bases from J, the gap between germline ends came to 11 bases. Germline V CDR1 and CDR2: SGHTA, FQGTGA. DNA for the CDR3: TGTGCCAGCAGCTTAACGGGCAGGGGAGCCTACGAGCAGTACTTC. It is translated as CASSLTGRGAYEQYF.

The chain is built from TRBV2 and TRBJ1-2; D gene ambiguous. Germline CDR1 is SNHLY and CDR2 is FYNNEI. V dropped 2 bases and J dropped 8 bases, with 12 bases sitting between them. There are 13 residues in the CDR3. CDR3 sequence: CASSELVLAGYTF. CDR3 nucleotides: TGTGCCAGCAGTGAATTGGTTTTGGCGGGCTACACCTTC.

This sequence joins TRBV6-5 and TRBJ1-2; D gene unclear. The ends were cut back, 7 bases at V and 4 bases at J, with 13 bases in the middle. The CDR3 is made up of 13 amino acids. Looked up from germline, CDR1 is MNHEY and CDR2 is SVGAGI. The CDR3 loop reads CASTLGVSYGYTF. CDR3 nucleotide sequence: TGTGCCAGCACCCTTGGAGTATCCTATGGCTACACCTTC.